This paragraph reports one TCR beta chain. Its specificity is unknown. An overlapping HIV-1 Gag peptide pool stimulated these cells at roughly 1 ug/peptide/mL. CD40L/CD69 double-negative CD45RO-high memory CD4+ T cells were collected. Inclusion required CMV-positive serology and CD4+ counts above 400 cells/uL. The sample originates from a study of persistence of HIV-infected CD4 T cells. Study results and limitations: TCRbeta richness was lower in CMV- and Gag-responding cells than in anti-CD3/anti-CD28-responding cells. Rare CMV-responding cells carrying HIV-1 proviruses were not analyzed separately for TCR. TCR oligoclonality correlated with proviral oligoclonality in the same sorted populations.

This was the immunoSEQ version 4 assay in survey mode. Profiled with immunoSEQ multiplex PCR; TCRdb holds only in-frame clones, not every one. Altogether around 60,000 clones are present, under 80% being singletons, with the ten largest covering under 2%. The germline CDR1 and CDR2 sequences are LNHNV and YYDKDF (reference sequence). CDR3 length equals 14 residues. With 3 bases removed from V and 13 bases from J, the gap between germline ends came to 21 bases. The TCR was taken from an adult man with HIV who was CMV-seropositive. The source was CD4+ T cells sorted from PBMCs after roughly 18-hour stimulation, collected from a patient who received antiretroviral therapy. The J gene is TRBJ1-2, the V gene TRBV15; the D is unclear. The CDR3: CATSSDRGGRSSTF. The CDR3 DNA is TGTGCCACCAGCAGCGACCGTGGAGGAAGGTCATCCACCTTC. Supplemented by reference TRBV15 and TRBJ1-2, the full variable domain reads DAMVIQNPRYQVTQFGKPVTLSCSQTLNHNVMYWYQQKSSQAPKLLFHYYDKDFNNEADTPDNFQSRRPNTSFCFLDIRSPGLGDTAMYLCATSSDRGGRSSTFGSGTRLTVV.